This is a list of T cell receptor beta chains from one sample in a study of blood T cells in healthy people across ages. TCRdb recomputed calls from the 5' RACE reads with MiXCR, one row per CDR3 protein. The data show 800,000 or so distinct CDR3 sequences, around 62% seen once. The sequenced sample was blood. The receptors were sampled from a man between 25 and 39 years old in good health. Both conserved end residues are part of each CDR3. D genes are given only for firm matches. Clone size is not always given. Where it is, it says once, few, many or a class for expanded clones.

D: .
V: TRBV7-9
size: .
J: TRBJ2-3
DNA: TGTGCCAGCAGTGTTACGTACACAGATACGCAGTATTTT
CDR3: CASSVTYTDTQYF

D: .
V: TRBV7-9
size: many
J: TRBJ1-4
DNA: TGTGCCAGCAGCTTAAGTGAAAAACTGTTTTTT
CDR3: CASSLSEKLFF

D: .
V: TRBV3-1
size: .
J: TRBJ2-5
DNA: TGTGCCAGCAGCCAAGGTTTGCGAGAACAGGGCTTGGCCCAGTACTTC
CDR3: CASSQGLREQGLAQYF

D: .
V: TRBV14
size: .
J: TRBJ2-3
DNA: TGTGCCAGCAGCCTAGGAGCGGCCATTCGCACAGATACGCAGTATTTT
CDR3: CASSLGAAIRTDTQYF

D: .
V: TRBV30
size: once
J: TRBJ2-3
DNA: TGTGCCTGGAGTGTAGGAGGGGGCGATGCAGATACGCAGTATTTT
CDR3: CAWSVGGGDADTQYF

D: .
V: TRBV10-3
size: .
J: TRBJ2-6
DNA: TGTGCCACTAAACTACAGGGAGGGCCTGGGGCCAACGTCCTGACTTTC
CDR3: CATKLQGGPGANVLTF

D: TRBD2
V: TRBV2
size: .
J: TRBJ2-5
DNA: TGTGCCAGCAGTAAGACTAGCAGTATACAAGAGACCCAGTACTTC
CDR3: CASSKTSSIQETQYF

D: .
V: TRBV7-8
size: few
J: TRBJ2-5
DNA: TGTGCCAGCAGCCGGCTAGAGGGAGAGACCCAGTACTTC
CDR3: CASSRLEGETQYF

D: .
V: TRBV2
size: many
J: TRBJ1-5
DNA: TGTGCCAGCAGTGCGACCACGGGACTCGGCCAGCATTTT
CDR3: CASSATTGLGQHF

D: TRBD1
V: TRBV6-5
size: .
J: TRBJ1-5
DNA: TGTGCCAGCAGTTACGCCCGGCCGGGACAGGGAAGCAATCAGCCCCAGCATTTT
CDR3: CASSYARPGQGSNQPQHF

D: .
V: TRBV9
size: .
J: TRBJ2-1
DNA: TGTGCCAGCAGCCCCACCTGGGGGGCGCAGGATGAGCAGTTCTTC
CDR3: CASSPTWGAQDEQFF

D: .
V: TRBV7-2
size: .
J: TRBJ2-7
DNA: TGTGCCAGCAGCCCCCTTCTACTTATCCACGAGCAGTACTTC
CDR3: CASSPLLLIHEQYF

D: TRBD1
V: TRBV7-2
size: .
J: TRBJ2-7
DNA: TGTGCCAGCAGCCGCCCGGACAGGGGGGCCTACGAGCAGTACTTC
CDR3: CASSRPDRGAYEQYF

D: .
V: TRBV24-1
size: few
J: TRBJ2-6
DNA: TGTGCCACCAGTGATCCCTCTTGGAGGAGTGGGGCCAACGTCCTGACTTTC
CDR3: CATSDPSWRSGANVLTF

D: TRBD1
V: TRBV7-9
size: .
J: TRBJ2-3
DNA: TGTGCCAGCAGCTTAAGAAGACAGGGGGCAGATGCGCAGTATTTT
CDR3: CASSLRRQGADAQYF

D: .
V: TRBV7-2
size: .
J: TRBJ2-1
DNA: TGTGCCAGCAGCTCCCCCCGGGGGGCCTCCTACAATGAGCAGTTCTTC
CDR3: CASSSPRGASYNEQFF

D: .
V: TRBV20-1
size: .
J: TRBJ2-5
DNA: TGCAGTGCTAGGAGTGGTCTTACCGGGCAGTACTTC
CDR3: CSARSGLTGQYF

D: .
V: TRBV5-1
size: .
J: TRBJ2-3
DNA: TGCGCCAGCAGCTTTGGCCCCGCAGGTACGCAGTATTTT
CDR3: CASSFGPAGTQYF

D: TRBD2
V: TRBV20-1
size: many
J: TRBJ2-1
DNA: TGCAGTGCTACGAAGGCGGGGGTATCCTACAATGAGCAGTTCTTC
CDR3: CSATKAGVSYNEQFF

D: TRBD2
V: TRBV24-1
size: .
J: TRBJ2-1
DNA: TGTGCCACCAGTGAGCCGAGCTCTGTCGGCGGGGGTGATGAGCAGTTCTTC
CDR3: CATSEPSSVGGGDEQFF

D: .
V: TRBV7-2
size: .
J: TRBJ2-2
DNA: TGTGCCAGCAGCTTAGGGTCCGTGGGGGAGCTGTTTTTT
CDR3: CASSLGSVGELFF

D: .
V: TRBV4-3
size: .
J: TRBJ1-6
DNA: TGCGCCAGCAGCCAAGATCGGTTCTCCTATAATTCACCCCTCCACTTT
CDR3: CASSQDRFSYNSPLHF

D: .
V: TRBV6-1
size: .
J: TRBJ2-7
DNA: TGTGCCAGCAGTCAAACCGGGACATCCTACGAGCAGTACTTC
CDR3: CASSQTGTSYEQYF

D: .
V: TRBV20-1
size: few
J: TRBJ1-1
DNA: TGCAGTGCTAAACCCGGCACTGAAGCTTTCTTT
CDR3: CSAKPGTEAFF

D: TRBD1
V: TRBV29-1
size: .
J: TRBJ2-3
DNA: TGCAGCGTCCGAGTCGACAGGGCGGCAGATACGCAGTATTTT
CDR3: CSVRVDRAADTQYF

D: TRBD1
V: TRBV27
size: .
J: TRBJ2-7
DNA: TGTGCCAGCAGTTCCCCCAGACAGGGGCTCTACTACGAGCAGTACTTC
CDR3: CASSSPRQGLYYEQYF

D: .
V: TRBV12-3/TRBV12-4
size: .
J: TRBJ1-1
DNA: TGTGCCAGCAGTTTAATTAGGGACACTGAAGCTTTCTTT
CDR3: CASSLIRDTEAFF

D: .
V: TRBV6-5
size: .
J: TRBJ2-7
DNA: TGTGCCAGCAGCTGGTCGGGGCGAGGTGCCTACGAGCAGTACTTC
CDR3: CASSWSGRGAYEQYF

D: TRBD2
V: TRBV6-1
size: .
J: TRBJ2-5
DNA: TGTGCCAGTAGATGGGTTACTAGCGGGGGGGCTTTATCGGAAGAGACCCAGTACTTC
CDR3: CASRWVTSGGALSEETQYF

D: TRBD1
V: TRBV12-3/TRBV12-4
size: once
J: TRBJ1-2
DNA: TGTGCCAGCACCATCTCGACAGGGGGAGTCTATGGCTACACCTTC
CDR3: CASTISTGGVYGYTF

D: .
V: TRBV11-2
size: .
J: TRBJ2-1
DNA: TGTGCCAGCAGCTCCCGCGGCCGAGCAGGCTGGGGGAATGAGCAGTTCTTC
CDR3: CASSSRGRAGWGNEQFF

D: TRBD2
V: TRBV5-1
size: few
J: TRBJ2-1
DNA: TGCGCCAGCAGTTCGAGCGGGGAGAGTTACAATGAGCAGTTCTTC
CDR3: CASSSSGESYNEQFF

D: TRBD2
V: TRBV4-3
size: .
J: TRBJ2-1
DNA: TGCGCCAGCAGCCAATCCACTAGCGGGGGCTATGAGCAGTTCTTC
CDR3: CASSQSTSGGYEQFF

D: .
V: TRBV20-1
size: .
J: TRBJ2-7
DNA: TGCAGTGCCAGCCCGGCAAGGGTATCGGCCTACGAGCAGTACTTC
CDR3: CSASPARVSAYEQYF

D: .
V: TRBV5-4
size: few
J: TRBJ2-6
DNA: TGTGCCAGCAGCGATCCCCTCTCTGGGGCCAACGTCCTGACTTTC
CDR3: CASSDPLSGANVLTF

D: .
V: TRBV20-1
size: .
J: TRBJ1-2
DNA: TGCAGTGCTAGGTCCACAGACCAATATGGCTACACCTTC
CDR3: CSARSTDQYGYTF

D: .
V: TRBV28
size: few
J: TRBJ2-7
DNA: TGTGCCAGCGGCACGATTGTCACAGGGTTGAGCTCCTACGAGCAGTACTTC
CDR3: CASGTIVTGLSSYEQYF

D: .
V: TRBV7-2
size: .
J: TRBJ2-7
DNA: TGTGCCAGCAGCTTAGTTGCCGAGACAGAGATCTACGAGCAGTACTTC
CDR3: CASSLVAETEIYEQYF

D: TRBD1
V: TRBV7-2
size: few
J: TRBJ2-5
DNA: TGTGCCAGCAGCCTTTTGGGACAGGGGGCCGCGGAGACCCAGTACTTC
CDR3: CASSLLGQGAAETQYF

D: .
V: TRBV4-2
size: .
J: TRBJ2-1
DNA: TGTGCCAGCAGCCAAGTTGGGCGGGACCTCTACAATGAGCAGTTCTTC
CDR3: CASSQVGRDLYNEQFF

D: .
V: TRBV6-1
size: few
J: TRBJ2-1
DNA: TGTGCCAGCAAACAGGACGGGTCCTACAATGAGCAGTTCTTC
CDR3: CASKQDGSYNEQFF

D: .
V: TRBV6-5
size: .
J: TRBJ1-2
DNA: TGTGCCAGCAGGCCCGATTTTAGTGAACTCTATGGCTACACCTTC
CDR3: CASRPDFSELYGYTF

D: .
V: TRBV4-2
size: many
J: TRBJ2-7
DNA: TGTGCCAGCAGCCAGAACTACGAGCAGTACTTC
CDR3: CASSQNYEQYF

D: TRBD2
V: TRBV2
size: .
J: TRBJ2-1
DNA: TGTGCCTATAACCCAGGACTAGCGGCCTACAATGAGCAGTTCTTC
CDR3: CAYNPGLAAYNEQFF

D: .
V: TRBV20-1
size: many
J: TRBJ1-6
DNA: TGCAGTGCTAGAGCGCTACAGGCTATTAGTTCACCCCTCCACTTT
CDR3: CSARALQAISSPLHF

D: .
V: TRBV10-3
size: .
J: TRBJ2-1
DNA: TGTGCCATCAGTGAGTCTGGCAATGAGCAGTTCTTC
CDR3: CAISESGNEQFF

D: .
V: TRBV20-1
size: few
J: TRBJ2-3
DNA: TGCAGTGCCCACGTGGCACGGGGGCAAGGTTGGACAGATACGCAGTATTTT
CDR3: CSAHVARGQGWTDTQYF

D: .
V: TRBV20-1
size: few
J: TRBJ1-5
DNA: TGCAGTGCTAAACGGCAGGGGTTGGATCAGCCCCAGCATTTT
CDR3: CSAKRQGLDQPQHF

D: .
V: TRBV24-1
size: once
J: TRBJ2-5
DNA: TGTGCCACCAGTGATTTGTACTCAGAGACCCAGTACTTC
CDR3: CATSDLYSETQYF

D: .
V: TRBV7-3
size: few
J: TRBJ2-6
DNA: TGTGCCAGCAGCTCCCCGGTAGGGGACTCTGGGGCCAACGTCCTGACTTTC
CDR3: CASSSPVGDSGANVLTF

D: TRBD1
V: TRBV12-3/TRBV12-4
size: .
J: TRBJ2-1
DNA: TGTGCCAGCAGTCCCTACTGGGACAGGGCCCATGAGCAGTTCTTC
CDR3: CASSPYWDRAHEQFF

D: TRBD1
V: TRBV7-2
size: .
J: TRBJ1-5
DNA: TGTGCCAGCAGCTTAGTGTATAGCGGGACAGGGGCCAATCAGCCCCAGCATTTT
CDR3: CASSLVYSGTGANQPQHF

D: .
V: TRBV9
size: .
J: TRBJ2-1
DNA: TGTGCCAGCAGCGCCGGGGGACCTTCCTACGAGCAGTTCTTC
CDR3: CASSAGGPSYEQFF

D: .
V: TRBV4-2
size: once
J: TRBJ1-1
DNA: TGTGCCAGCAGCCAAGACCTGATACAGGGTGGGTACACTGAAGCTTTCTTT
CDR3: CASSQDLIQGGYTEAFF

D: TRBD2
V: TRBV27
size: once
J: TRBJ2-1
DNA: TGTGCCAGCAGTTGGGGGAGGGGACTCTACAATGAGCAGTTCTTC
CDR3: CASSWGRGLYNEQFF

D: .
V: TRBV2
size: .
J: TRBJ2-7
DNA: TGTGCCAGCAGTGAACGGGACGAGCAGTACTTC
CDR3: CASSERDEQYF

D: .
V: TRBV2
size: .
J: TRBJ2-7
DNA: TGTGCCAGCAGTGACTTGGGACGGGGTGCCCTGGAGCAGTACTTC
CDR3: CASSDLGRGALEQYF

D: .
V: TRBV7-9
size: .
J: TRBJ2-6
DNA: TGTGCCTGCAGCTGGGACCACAACGTCCTGACTTTC
CDR3: CACSWDHNVLTF

D: TRBD1
V: TRBV29-1
size: few
J: TRBJ2-7
DNA: TGCAGCGTTGGAGGGACAGCTAGCTCCTACGAGCAGTACTTC
CDR3: CSVGGTASSYEQYF

D: TRBD2
V: TRBV12-3/TRBV12-4
size: .
J: TRBJ2-3
DNA: TGTGCCAGCAGGGGACTAGCGGGGGAAGATACGCAGTATTTT
CDR3: CASRGLAGEDTQYF